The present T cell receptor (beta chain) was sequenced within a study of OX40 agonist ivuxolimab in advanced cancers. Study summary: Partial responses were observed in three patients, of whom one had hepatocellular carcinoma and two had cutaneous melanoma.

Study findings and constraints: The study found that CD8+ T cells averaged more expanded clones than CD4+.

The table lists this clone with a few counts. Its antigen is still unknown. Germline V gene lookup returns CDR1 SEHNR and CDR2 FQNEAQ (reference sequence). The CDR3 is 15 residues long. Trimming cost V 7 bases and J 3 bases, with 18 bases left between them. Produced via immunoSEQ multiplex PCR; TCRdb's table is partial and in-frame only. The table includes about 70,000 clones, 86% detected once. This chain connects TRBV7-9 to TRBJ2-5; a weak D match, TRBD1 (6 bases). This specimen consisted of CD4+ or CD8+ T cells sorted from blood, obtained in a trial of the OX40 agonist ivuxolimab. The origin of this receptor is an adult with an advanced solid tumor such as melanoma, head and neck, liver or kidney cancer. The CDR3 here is CASTPGQGWKETQYF. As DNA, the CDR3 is TGTGCCAGCACCCCCGGGCAGGGGTGGAAAGAGACCCAGTACTTC.